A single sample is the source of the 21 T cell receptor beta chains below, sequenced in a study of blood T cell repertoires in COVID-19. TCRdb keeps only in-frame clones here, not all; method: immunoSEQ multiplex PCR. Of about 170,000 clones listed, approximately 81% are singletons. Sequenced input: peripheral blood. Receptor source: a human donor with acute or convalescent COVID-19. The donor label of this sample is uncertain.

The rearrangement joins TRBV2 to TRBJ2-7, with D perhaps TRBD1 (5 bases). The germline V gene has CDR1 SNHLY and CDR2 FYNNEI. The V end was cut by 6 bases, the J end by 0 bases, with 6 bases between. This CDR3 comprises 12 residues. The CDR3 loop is CASRQDSYEQYF. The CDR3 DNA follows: TGTGCCAGCAGACAGGACTCCTACGAGCAGTACTTC. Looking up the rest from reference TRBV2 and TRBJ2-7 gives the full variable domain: EPEVTQTPSHQVTQMGQEVILRCVPISNHLYFYWYRQILGQKVEFLVSFYNNEISEKSEIFDDQFSVERPDGSNFTLKIRSTKLEDSAMYFCASRQDSYEQYFGPGTRLTVT.

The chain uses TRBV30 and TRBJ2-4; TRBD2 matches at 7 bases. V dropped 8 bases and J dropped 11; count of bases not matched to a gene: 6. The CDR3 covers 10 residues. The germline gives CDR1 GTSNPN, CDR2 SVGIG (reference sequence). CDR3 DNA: TGTGCCGTTGGACGGGGGGTTCAGTACTTC. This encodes CAVGRGVQYF.

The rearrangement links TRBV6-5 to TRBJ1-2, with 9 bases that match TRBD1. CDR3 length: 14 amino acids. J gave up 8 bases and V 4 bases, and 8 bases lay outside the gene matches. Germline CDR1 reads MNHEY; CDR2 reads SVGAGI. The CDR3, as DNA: TGTGCCAGCAGTTCCGGGACAGGGCCGCCAGGCTACACCTTC. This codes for CASSSGTGPPGYTF.

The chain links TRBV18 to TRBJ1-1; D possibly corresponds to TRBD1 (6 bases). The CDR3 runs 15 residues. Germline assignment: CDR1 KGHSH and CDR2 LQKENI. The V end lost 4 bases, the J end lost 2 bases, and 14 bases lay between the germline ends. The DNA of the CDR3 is TGTGCCAGCTCACAGATCGGGACACCAAACACTGAAGCTTTCTTT. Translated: CASSQIGTPNTEAFF. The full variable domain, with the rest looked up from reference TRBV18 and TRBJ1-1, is NAGVMQNPRHLVRRRGQEARLRCSPMKGHSHVYWYRQLPEEGLKFMVYLQKENIIDESGMPKERFSAEFPKEGPSILRIQQVVRGDSAAYFCASSQIGTPNTEAFFGQGTRLTVV.

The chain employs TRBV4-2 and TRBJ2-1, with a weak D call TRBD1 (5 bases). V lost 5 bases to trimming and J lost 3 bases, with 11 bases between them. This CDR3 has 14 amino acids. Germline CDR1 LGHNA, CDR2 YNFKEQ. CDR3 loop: CASSSPTDYNEQFF. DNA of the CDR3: TGTGCCAGCAGCTCACCGACAGACTACAATGAGCAGTTCTTC.

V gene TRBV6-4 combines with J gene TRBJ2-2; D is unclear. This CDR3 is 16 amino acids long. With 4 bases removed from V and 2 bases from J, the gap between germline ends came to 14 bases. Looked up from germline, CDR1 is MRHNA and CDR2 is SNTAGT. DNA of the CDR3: TGTGCCAGCAGTGTAAACTATAACTCCAACACCGGGGAGCTGTTTTTT. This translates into CASSVNYNSNTGELFF.

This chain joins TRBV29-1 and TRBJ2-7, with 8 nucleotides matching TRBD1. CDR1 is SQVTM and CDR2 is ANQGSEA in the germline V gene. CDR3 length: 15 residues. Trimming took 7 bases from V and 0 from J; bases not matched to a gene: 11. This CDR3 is CSASKDRASSYEQYF. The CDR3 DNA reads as TGCAGCGCCTCCAAGGACAGGGCTAGCTCCTACGAGCAGTACTTC.

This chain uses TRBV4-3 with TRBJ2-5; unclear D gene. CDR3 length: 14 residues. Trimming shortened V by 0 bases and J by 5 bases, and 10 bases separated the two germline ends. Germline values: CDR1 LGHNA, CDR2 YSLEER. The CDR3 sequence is CASSQDRWAETQYF. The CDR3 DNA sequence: TGCGCCAGCAGCCAAGATCGTTGGGCGGAGACCCAGTACTTC.

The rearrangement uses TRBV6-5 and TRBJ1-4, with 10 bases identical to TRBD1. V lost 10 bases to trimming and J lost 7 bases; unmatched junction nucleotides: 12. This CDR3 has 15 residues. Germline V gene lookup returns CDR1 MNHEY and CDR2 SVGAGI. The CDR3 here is CAIGRTGGKTEKLFF. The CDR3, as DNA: TGTGCCATAGGGAGGACAGGGGGGAAAACTGAAAAACTGTTTTTT.

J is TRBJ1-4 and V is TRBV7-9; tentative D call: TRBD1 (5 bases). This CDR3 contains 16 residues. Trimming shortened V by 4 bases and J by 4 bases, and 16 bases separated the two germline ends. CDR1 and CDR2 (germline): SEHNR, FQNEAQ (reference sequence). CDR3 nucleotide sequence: TGTGCCAGCAGCTCCCGATCGACAGTCGATAATGAAAAACTGTTTTTT. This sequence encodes CASSSRSTVDNEKLFF.

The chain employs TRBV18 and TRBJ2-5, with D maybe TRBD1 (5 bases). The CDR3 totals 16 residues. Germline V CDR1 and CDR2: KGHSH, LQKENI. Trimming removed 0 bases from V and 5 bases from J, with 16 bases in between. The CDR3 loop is CASSPPPGQGWETQYF. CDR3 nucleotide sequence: TGTGCCAGCTCACCACCACCCGGGCAGGGATGGGAGACCCAGTACTTC.

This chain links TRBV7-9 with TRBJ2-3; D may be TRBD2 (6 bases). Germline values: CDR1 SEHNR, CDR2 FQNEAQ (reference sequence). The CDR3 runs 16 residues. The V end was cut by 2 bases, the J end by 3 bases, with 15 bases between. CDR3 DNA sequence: TGTGCCAGCAGCTTAACAGGAGGGAGAGAGACAGATACGCAGTATTTT. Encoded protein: CASSLTGGRETDTQYF.

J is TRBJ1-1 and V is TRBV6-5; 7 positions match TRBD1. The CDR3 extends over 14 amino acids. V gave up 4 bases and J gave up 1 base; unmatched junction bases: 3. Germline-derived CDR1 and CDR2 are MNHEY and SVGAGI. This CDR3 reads CASSLTGTNTEAFF. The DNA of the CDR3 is TGTGCCAGCAGTTTGACAGGGACGAACACTGAAGCTTTCTTT.

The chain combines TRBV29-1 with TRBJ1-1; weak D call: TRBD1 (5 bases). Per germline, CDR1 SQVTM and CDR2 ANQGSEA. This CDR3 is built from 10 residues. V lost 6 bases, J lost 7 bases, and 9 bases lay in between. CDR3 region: CSVPGLEAFF. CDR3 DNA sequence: TGCAGCGTGCCGGGACTTGAAGCTTTCTTT.

CDR3 bases: TGTGCCAGCAGCCCCCATGCAGGGGGCAACTATGGCTACACCTTC. This encodes CASSPHAGGNYGYTF. J is TRBJ1-2 and V is TRBV7-2, with 8 nucleotides matching TRBD1. The CDR3 length is 15 residues. With V trimmed by 5 bases and J by 2 bases, 7 bases remained unmatched. Germline CDR1 reads SGHTA; CDR2 reads FQGNSA.

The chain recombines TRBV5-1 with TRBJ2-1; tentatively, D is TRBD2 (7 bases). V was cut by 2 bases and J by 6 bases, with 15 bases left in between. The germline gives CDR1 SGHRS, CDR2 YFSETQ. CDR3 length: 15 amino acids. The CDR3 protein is CASSLSGGPRNEQFF. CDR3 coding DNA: TGCGCCAGCAGCTTATCCGGGGGGCCGCGCAATGAGCAGTTCTTC.

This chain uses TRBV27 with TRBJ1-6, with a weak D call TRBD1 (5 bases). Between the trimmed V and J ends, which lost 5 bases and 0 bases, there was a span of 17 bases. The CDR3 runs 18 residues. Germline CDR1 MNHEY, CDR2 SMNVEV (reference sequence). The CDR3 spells CASSPRRASSSYNSPLHF. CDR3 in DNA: TGTGCCAGCAGTCCTCGCAGGGCTTCGAGCTCCTATAATTCACCCCTCCACTTT.

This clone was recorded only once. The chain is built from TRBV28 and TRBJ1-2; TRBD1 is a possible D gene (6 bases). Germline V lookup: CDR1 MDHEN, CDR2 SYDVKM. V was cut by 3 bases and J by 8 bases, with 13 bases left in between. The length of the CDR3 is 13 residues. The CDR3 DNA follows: TGTGCCAGCAGTTTTAACAGGGTCGACGGCTACACCTTC. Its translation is CASSFNRVDGYTF.

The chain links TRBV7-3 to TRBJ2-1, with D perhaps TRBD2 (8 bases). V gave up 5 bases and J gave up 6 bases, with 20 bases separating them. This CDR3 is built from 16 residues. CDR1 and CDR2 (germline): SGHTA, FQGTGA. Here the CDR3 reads CASSPGGTRISNEQFF. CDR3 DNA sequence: TGTGCCAGCAGCCCAGGGGGGACTAGAATAAGCAATGAGCAGTTCTTC.

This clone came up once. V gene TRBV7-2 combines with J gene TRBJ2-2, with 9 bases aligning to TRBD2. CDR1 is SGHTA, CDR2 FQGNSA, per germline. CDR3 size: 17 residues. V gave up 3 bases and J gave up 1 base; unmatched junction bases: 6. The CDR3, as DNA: TGTGCCAGCAGCTTTATCTCACTAGCGGGGAACACCGGGGAGCTGTTTTTT. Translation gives CASSFISLAGNTGELFF.

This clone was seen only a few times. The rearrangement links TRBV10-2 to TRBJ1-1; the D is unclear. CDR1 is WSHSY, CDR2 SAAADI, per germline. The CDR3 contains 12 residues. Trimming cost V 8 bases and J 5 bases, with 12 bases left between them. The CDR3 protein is CASRAGETEAFF. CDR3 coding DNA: TGCGCCAGCCGGGCCGGGGAGACTGAAGCTTTCTTT.